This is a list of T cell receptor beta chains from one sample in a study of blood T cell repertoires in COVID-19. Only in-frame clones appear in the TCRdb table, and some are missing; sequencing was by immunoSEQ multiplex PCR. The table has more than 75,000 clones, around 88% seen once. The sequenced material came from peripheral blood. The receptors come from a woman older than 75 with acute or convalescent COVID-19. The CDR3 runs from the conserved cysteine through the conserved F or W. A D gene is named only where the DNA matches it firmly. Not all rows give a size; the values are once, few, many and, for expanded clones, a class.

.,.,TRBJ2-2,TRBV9,TGTGCCAGCAGCGTAGCTACCCCTAACACCGGGGAGCTGTTTTTT,CASSVATPNTGELFF
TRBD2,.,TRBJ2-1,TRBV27,TGTGCCAGCAGCCAACCGACTAGCGGGAGTCTCGATGAGCAGTTCTTC,CASSQPTSGSLDEQFF
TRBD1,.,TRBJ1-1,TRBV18,TGTGCCAGCTCACCAGAAGACAGGGGTTCGAACACTGAAGCTTTCTTT,CASSPEDRGSNTEAFF
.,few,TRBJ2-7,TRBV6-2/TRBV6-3,TGTGCCAGCAGTTACGACTCCTACGGGGAGCAGTACTTC,CASSYDSYGEQYF
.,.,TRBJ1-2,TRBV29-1,TGCAGCGTTGTATCGGGGTCGGGCTATGGCTACACCTTC,CSVVSGSGYGYTF
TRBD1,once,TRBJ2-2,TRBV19,TGTGCCACCTCCAGGGACAGGGGCACCGGGGAGCTGTTTTTT,CATSRDRGTGELFF
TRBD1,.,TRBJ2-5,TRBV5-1,TGCGCCAGCAGCTTGGAAGGGGGCGCGGCTGAGACCCAGTACTTC,CASSLEGGAAETQYF
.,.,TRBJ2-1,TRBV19,TGTGCCAGTAGTATTACCGGGGTGGGAGAGCAGTTCTTC,CASSITGVGEQFF
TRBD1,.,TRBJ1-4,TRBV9,TGTGCCAGCAGCCCCGGGAGACAGGGCCGAAATGAAAAACTGTTTTTT,CASSPGRQGRNEKLFF
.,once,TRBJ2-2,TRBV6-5,TGTGCCGGCGGCAGGGCGAACACCGGGGAGCTGTTTTTT,CAGGRANTGELFF
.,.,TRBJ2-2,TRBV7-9,TGTGCCAGCAGCGACAGACAGACCACCGGGGAGCTGTTTTTT,CASSDRQTTGELFF
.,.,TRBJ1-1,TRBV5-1,TGCGCCAGCAGCAACGTTGGACAGATGAACACTGAAGCTTTCTTT,CASSNVGQMNTEAFF
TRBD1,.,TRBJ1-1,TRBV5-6,TGTGCCAGCAGCATCCGGACAGGTATGAACACTGAAGCTTTCTTT,CASSIRTGMNTEAFF
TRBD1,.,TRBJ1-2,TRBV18,TGTGCCAGCTCACCACCCGCCAGGGGGCGAGGAGGCTACACCTTC,CASSPPARGRGGYTF
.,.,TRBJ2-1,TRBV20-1,TGCAGTGCTACTATACACAATGAGCAGTTCTTC,CSATIHNEQFF
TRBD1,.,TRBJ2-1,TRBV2,TGTGCCAGCAGTGTTACAGGGGGGCGGGATGAGCAGTTCTTC,CASSVTGGRDEQFF
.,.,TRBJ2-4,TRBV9,TGTGCCAGCAGCGTAGCGACCGGAGGGGGGGAAAACATTCAGTACTTC,CASSVATGGGENIQYF
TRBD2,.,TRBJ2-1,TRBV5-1,TGCGCCAGCAGCTTGGTATTTAGCGGGAGCGTCATTCGTGAGCAGTTCTTC,CASSLVFSGSVIREQFF
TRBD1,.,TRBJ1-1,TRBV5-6,TGTGCCAGCAGCTTTCGCCTAGGGGGCAACACTGAAGCTTTCTTT,CASSFRLGGNTEAFF
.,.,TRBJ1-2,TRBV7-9,TGTGCCAGCAGCTGGGCACAGTCCTATGGCTACACCTTC,CASSWAQSYGYTF
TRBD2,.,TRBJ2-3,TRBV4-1,TGCGCCAGCAGCCAAGATGGTAGCGGGGGATTCACAGATACGCAGTATTTT,CASSQDGSGGFTDTQYF
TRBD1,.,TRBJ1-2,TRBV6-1,TGTGCCAGCAGTGAAACAGGGGAACTCGCTAACTATGGCTACACCTTC,CASSETGELANYGYTF
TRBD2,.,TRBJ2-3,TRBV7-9,TGTGCCAGCAGCTTAGTGGGACTAGCCACAGATACGCAGTATTTT,CASSLVGLATDTQYF
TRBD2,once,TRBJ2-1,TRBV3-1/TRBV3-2,TGTGCCAGCAGCTCAAGGGTACAACTAGCGGGTCCTGAGCAGTTCTTC,CASSSRVQLAGPEQFF
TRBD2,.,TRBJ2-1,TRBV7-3,TGTGCCAGCAGCTCGGGACTAGCGGTCTACAATGAGCAGTTCTTC,CASSSGLAVYNEQFF
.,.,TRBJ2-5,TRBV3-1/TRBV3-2,TGTGCCAGCAGCCAAGATATGGGCGGGGGCCCCGCAGAGACCCAGTACTTC,CASSQDMGGGPAETQYF
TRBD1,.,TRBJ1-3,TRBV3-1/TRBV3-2,TGTGCCAGCAGCTTCGCGACAGGGGACCCAGCTGGAAACACCATATATTTT,CASSFATGDPAGNTIYF
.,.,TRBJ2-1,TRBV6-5,TGTGCCAGCAGTCATAACACCGGGGACAATGAGCAGTTCTTC,CASSHNTGDNEQFF
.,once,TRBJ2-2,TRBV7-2,TGTGCCAGCAGCTTAGGGGGCCCTACCGGCGGGGAGCTGTTTTTT,CASSLGGPTGGELFF
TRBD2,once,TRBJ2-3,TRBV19,TGTGCCAGTAGTAGCGGGAGTTGGCCAGATACGCAGTATTTT,CASSSGSWPDTQYF
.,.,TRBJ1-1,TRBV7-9,TGTGCCAGCAGCCCCCGGCCTAATCGACAGGTGAACACTGAAGCTTTCTTT,CASSPRPNRQVNTEAFF
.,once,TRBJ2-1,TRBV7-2,TGTGCCAGCAGCGCCTCCCGGGATTTGTTCAATGAGCAGTTCTTC,CASSASRDLFNEQFF
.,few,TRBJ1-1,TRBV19,TGTGCCAGTAGTATCACAGGGAGTAACACTGAAGCTTTCTTT,CASSITGSNTEAFF